Below, 24 T cell receptor beta chains from the same sample are listed, as sequenced in a study of blood T cell repertoires in COVID-19. Clones were sequenced by immunoSEQ multiplex PCR, and TCRdb holds only the in-frame ones, with some missing. The sample consists of 60,000 to 85,000 clones, less than 90% of them appearing once. The sequencing sample was made of peripheral blood. The source of these receptors is a human donor in a cohort sampled during active COVID-19.

CDR3 amino acids: CSVEDRGGLAGGFAYNEQFF. CDR3 sequence (DNA): TGCAGCGTTGAAGACCGGGGGGGACTAGCGGGAGGGTTCGCCTACAATGAGCAGTTCTTC. The rearrangement links TRBV29-1 to TRBJ2-1, with TRBD2 matching 16 bases. With V trimmed by 0 bases and J by 2 bases, 10 bases remained unmatched. The CDR3 sequence is 20 residues long. Per germline, CDR1 SQVTM and CDR2 ANQGSEA.

This chain links TRBV5-1 with TRBJ1-2, with D hard to call. The CDR3 loop spans 14 amino acids. Trimming left V 4 bases short and J 5 bases short, with 15 bases between. Germline CDR1 and CDR2: SGHRS and YFSETQ. The DNA of the CDR3 is TGCGCCAGCAGCCCCTTCGCGGAGGGATATGGCTACACCTTC. This encodes CASSPFAEGYGYTF.

The chain employs TRBV3-1 (or the pseudogene TRBV3-2) and TRBJ2-4; TRBD1 matches at 7 bases. This CDR3 spans 16 amino acids. The germline CDR1 and CDR2 sequences are LGHDT and YNNKEL (reference sequence). Trimming removed 3 bases from V and 8 bases from J; junction bases left unmatched: 13. CDR3 DNA sequence: TGTGCCAGCAGCCATGCCTCGACAGGGTTGATATACATTCAGTACTTC. Its translation: CASSHASTGLIYIQYF.

Only one count was recorded for this clone. This chain joins TRBV28 and TRBJ2-7; 8 bases match TRBD2. The CDR3 runs to 13 residues. Germline values: CDR1 MDHEN, CDR2 SYDVKM. Trimming took 10 bases from V and 5 from J; bases not matched to a gene: 10. This CDR3 reads CATRGGERDEQYF. CDR3 DNA sequence: TGTGCCACCCGGGGGGGAGAGAGGGACGAGCAGTACTTC.

The chain is built from TRBV30 and TRBJ1-2; 9 nucleotides align to TRBD1. CDR3 size: 16 residues. The ends lost 2 bases at V and 0 bases at J; junction bases unmatched: 7. Germline loops: CDR1 GTSNPN, CDR2 SVGIG (reference sequence). In DNA form, the CDR3 reads TGTGCCTGGAGTAAGGACAGGGGAATAACTAACTATGGCTACACCTTC. Translating it yields CAWSKDRGITNYGYTF.

This clone is a singleton in its sample. This chain joins TRBV6-6 and TRBJ1-2; 9 positions agree with TRBD1. Germline V gene data show CDR1 as MNHNY and CDR2 as SVGAGI (reference sequence). This CDR3 has 16 residues. V was pared by 4 bases and J by 6 bases, with 12 bases of the junction left unmatched. The CDR3 coding sequence is TGTGCCAGCAGTTTCGGAGCTTTCAGACAGGGGGATGGCTACACCTTC. Its protein is CASSFGAFRQGDGYTF.

The chain uses TRBV30 and TRBJ2-6, with TRBD1 matching 10 bases. Germline lookup yields CDR1 GTSNPN and CDR2 SVGIG (reference sequence). J lost 2 bases, V lost 5 bases, and 9 bases had no gene match. The CDR3 is 17 amino acids. For the CDR3, the DNA is TGTGCCTGGCACCGGGACAGGGGAGCGACTGGGGCCAACGTCCTGACTTTC. It encodes CAWHRDRGATGANVLTF.

The chain uses TRBV7-2 and TRBJ2-3; 7 bases agree with TRBD1. Trimming at V came to 3 bases and at J to 5 bases, leaving 5 bases not matched to a gene. Germline CDR1 and CDR2: SGHTA and FQGNSA. The CDR3 has 14 residues. As DNA, the CDR3 is TGTGCCAGCAGCTTGGCAGGGGGTTTAGATACGCAGTATTTT. Its protein is CASSLAGGLDTQYF.

The rearrangement links TRBV7-8 to TRBJ2-1; 12 nucleotides align to TRBD1. V shed 0 bases and J 8 bases; nucleotides not matched to a gene: 11. The CDR3 loop spans 18 amino acids. Germline V lookup: CDR1 SGHVS, CDR2 FQNEAQ. Here the CDR3 reads CASSLAKAGTGGGYEQFF. The CDR3 DNA sequence: TGTGCCAGCAGCTTAGCGAAAGCCGGGACAGGGGGCGGGTATGAGCAGTTCTTC.

CDR3 region: CASSFPQGMNTEAFF. The CDR3 bases are TGTGCCAGCAGCTTTCCCCAGGGTATGAACACTGAAGCTTTCTTT. V usage is TRBV5-5 and J usage is TRBJ1-1, with TRBD1 as a possible D gene (5 bases). The germline V gene encodes CDR1 SGHKS and CDR2 YYEKEE (reference sequence). The CDR3 is 15 residues long. Between the trimmed V and J ends, which lost 2 bases and 0 bases, there was a span of 11 bases.

The genes are TRBV28 and TRBJ2-7, with TRBD1 matching over 7 bases. From germline, CDR1 is MDHEN and CDR2 SYDVKM. The CDR3 contains 13 residues. The junction had 4 bases not matched to a gene; V was cut back by 4 bases and J by 4 bases. The CDR3, as DNA: TGTGCCAGCAGTTCCGGACAGGAGTACGAGCAGTACTTC. Amino acid sequence: CASSSGQEYEQYF.

V gene TRBV6-5 combines with J gene TRBJ1-5; 7 bases are a match to TRBD1. The CDR3 extends over 13 amino acids. The V gene end was trimmed by 6 bases and the J gene end by 5 bases; junction bases not matched to a gene: 4. Per the germline V gene, CDR1 is MNHEY and CDR2 is SVGAGI. CDR3 sequence: CASRPTGDQPQHF. The CDR3 bases are TGTGCCAGCAGGCCTACAGGGGATCAGCCCCAGCATTTT.

The V and J genes are TRBV2 and TRBJ2-5; D is possibly TRBD1 (6 bases). This CDR3 region has 14 residues. In germline, CDR1 is SNHLY, CDR2 FYNNEI. Trimming pared 6 bases from V and 2 bases from J, leaving 13 bases between. The CDR3, as DNA: TGTGCCAGCAGGTCAGGGGTTTATCAAGAGACCCAGTACTTC. Translating gives CASRSGVYQETQYF.

This rearrangement joins TRBV7-3 to TRBJ2-3; the D gene is possibly TRBD2 (6 bases). V was pared by 5 bases and J by 6 bases, with 12 bases between. Germline V gene sequence: CDR1 SGHTA, CDR2 FQGTGA. The CDR3 runs to 13 residues. CDR3 sequence (DNA): TGTGCCAGCAGCAGACAGCTAGCGGATACGCAGTATTTT. Translated: CASSRQLADTQYF.

In its sample, this clone was seen many times. This chain connects TRBV19 to TRBJ2-2, with D tentatively TRBD1 (5 bases). V gave up 4 bases and J gave up 5 bases, with 14 bases separating them. The CDR3 has 15 residues. Germline-derived CDR1 and CDR2 are LNHDA and SQIVND (reference sequence). The CDR3 protein is CASSRAGLGTGELFF. Here the CDR3 DNA reads TGTGCCAGTAGTAGGGCAGGGCTAGGGACCGGGGAGCTGTTTTTT.

J is TRBJ1-2 and V is TRBV24-1; a weak D match, TRBD1 (6 bases). Trimming took 1 base from V and 4 from J, leaving 15 bases between them. Germline values: CDR1 KGHDR, CDR2 SFDVKD. The CDR3 runs to 16 residues. In nucleotides, the CDR3 is TGTGCCACCAGTGATTTCAACCAGGGGCATAGCTATGGCTACACCTTC. Translated, it gives CATSDFNQGHSYGYTF.

The chain couples TRBV27 to TRBJ2-1; D is ambiguous. The germline V gene has CDR1 MNHEY and CDR2 SMNVEV (reference sequence). The CDR3 extends over 14 amino acids. The V end was cut by 5 bases, the J end by 7 bases, with 15 bases between. The CDR3 here is CASSLLGSRNEQFF. CDR3 in DNA: TGTGCCAGCAGTCTCCTGGGTAGCCGGAATGAGCAGTTCTTC.

The CDR3 nucleotides are TGTGCCAGCAGTTACTCGAGGGGGACAGGCGGGCAAAGTTTCTTT. This translates into CASSYSRGTGGQSFF. The V and J genes are TRBV6-5 and TRBJ1-1; 8 bases are shared with TRBD1. With V trimmed by 0 bases and J by 13 bases, 13 bases remained unmatched. CDR3 size: 15 residues. Germline V gene sequence: CDR1 MNHEY, CDR2 SVGAGI.

The V call is TRBV7-2, the J call TRBJ2-5, with TRBD2 identical over 9 bases. V gave up 4 bases and J gave up 1 base; unmatched junction bases: 4. The CDR3 sequence is 15 residues long. Per germline, CDR1 SGHTA and CDR2 FQGNSA. Here the CDR3 reads CASSYNSGGQETQYF. CDR3 nucleotides: TGTGCCAGCAGCTACAATAGCGGGGGCCAAGAGACCCAGTACTTC.

The chain links TRBV4-1 to TRBJ2-7; TRBD1 matches at 7 bases. Germline values: CDR1 MGHRA, CDR2 YSYEKL. The CDR3 is 18 amino acids. J lost 1 base, V lost 4 bases, and 16 bases had no gene match. In nucleotides, the CDR3 is TGCGCCAGCAGCCCGAACAAAAACGCGGCAGGGGGTTCCTACGAGCAGTACTTC. This codes for CASSPNKNAAGGSYEQYF.

This clone was counted a few times. J is TRBJ2-5 and V is TRBV7-9, with 7 bases lining up with TRBD1. CDR1 and CDR2 from the germline V gene are SEHNR and FQNEAQ (reference sequence). The CDR3 consists of 14 residues. V trimming: 5 bases; J trimming: 5 bases; junction bases outside the gene matches: 8. The CDR3 sequence: CASSKGTVGETQYF. DNA for the CDR3: TGTGCCAGCAGCAAGGGGACAGTAGGGGAGACCCAGTACTTC.

The chain employs TRBV2 and TRBJ2-2; D remains ambiguous. The germline V and J ends were trimmed by 5 bases and 2 bases, with 15 bases remaining between them. The CDR3 runs 16 residues. Germline V gene sequence: CDR1 SNHLY, CDR2 FYNNEI. The CDR3 coding sequence is TGTGCCAGCAGTCTTACACTATCACTTAACACCGGGGAGCTGTTTTTT. It is translated as CASSLTLSLNTGELFF.

The chain is built from TRBV11-1 and TRBJ2-5; 11 nucleotides align to TRBD1. Germline V gene lookup returns CDR1 SGHAT and CDR2 FQDESV (reference sequence). The CDR3 is 14 residues long. After removal of 3 bases from V and 6 bases from J, the junction contained 3 bases not matched to a gene. CDR3 sequence (DNA): TGTGCCAGCAGCTTCGGGACAGGGGGACAGACCCAGTACTTC. Its protein is CASSFGTGGQTQYF.

The V call is TRBV7-2, the J call TRBJ1-1; a weak D match, TRBD1 (5 bases). V lost 1 base to trimming and J lost 6 bases, with 12 bases between them. The CDR3 runs to 14 residues. CDR1 is SGHTA, CDR2 FQGNSA, per germline. The CDR3 region is CASSLVQGGAEAFF. In nucleotides, the CDR3 is TGTGCCAGCAGCTTAGTGCAGGGAGGGGCTGAAGCTTTCTTT.